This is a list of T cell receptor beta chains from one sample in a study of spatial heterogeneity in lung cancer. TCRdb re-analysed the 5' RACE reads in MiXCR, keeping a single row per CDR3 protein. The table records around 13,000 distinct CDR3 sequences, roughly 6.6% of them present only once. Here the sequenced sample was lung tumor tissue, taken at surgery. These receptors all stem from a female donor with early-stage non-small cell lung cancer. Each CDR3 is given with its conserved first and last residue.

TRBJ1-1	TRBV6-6	CASSPRGQQGTEAFF
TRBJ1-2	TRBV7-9	CASSRLAGEAGYTF
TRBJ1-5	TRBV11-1	CASSPRANQPQHF
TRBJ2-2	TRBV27	CASSLNSGTNTGELFF
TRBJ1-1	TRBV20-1	CSARERSRWNTEAFF
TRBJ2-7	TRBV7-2	CASSSLPGLANEQYF
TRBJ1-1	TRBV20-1	CSARWTGLNTEAFF
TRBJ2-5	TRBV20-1	CSVPDPETQYF
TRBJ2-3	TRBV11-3	CASSLAGGRGDTQYF
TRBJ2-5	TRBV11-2	CASSLDPNNQETQYF
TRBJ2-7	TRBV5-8	CASTISPGGHYEQYF
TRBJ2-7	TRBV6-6	CASSYSWGPPYEQYF
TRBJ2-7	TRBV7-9	CASSLGTGDEQYF
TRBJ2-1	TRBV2	CASSEGLGTIVQFF
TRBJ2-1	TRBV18	CASSPPQRTTFINEQFF
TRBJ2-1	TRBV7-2	CASSLVPGAGNEQFF
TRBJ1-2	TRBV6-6	CASTGWSANYGYTF